Listed here are 30 T cell receptor beta chains from one sample, sequenced in a study of patients and donors after allogeneic stem cell transplantation. One entry per CDR3 protein, called by TCRdb with MiXCR from the RT-PCR reads. The sample includes about 410,000 distinct CDR3 sequences, approximately 16% of them seen just once. Sequencing used blood, either unsorted or a sorted T cell fraction (not recorded which). The receptors derive from a human donor who was either an allogeneic HSCT recipient or a stem cell or donor lymphocyte infusion donor (not recorded which). It is not recorded whose cells these are; they may come from a transplant donor.

In the case of this clonotype: Given the absence of the conserved phenylalanine or tryptophan at the CDR3 end, a read error is likely. It is unclear where the CDR3 begins or ends on the DNA, so no DNA is shown, and the CDR3 is as TCRdb lists it. The chain couples TRBV21-1 to TRBJ1-1; TRBD1, the table's D call, lacks a check against the DNA. TRBV21-1 is recorded as a pseudogene. The CDR3 adds up to 14 amino acids, both ends counted. CDR3 region: CASSKARYDRPTSD.

In its sample, this clonotype was seen a few times. The rearrangement uses TRBV3-1 and TRBJ2-3; D is unclear. Trimming took 4 bases from V and 3 from J, leaving 14 bases between them. This CDR3 is built from 15 residues. Germline values: CDR1 LGHDT, CDR2 YNNKEL (reference sequence). The DNA for the CDR3 is TGTGCCAGCAGCCCCTACGGGCGAGCTACAGATACGCAGTATTTT. Translation gives CASSPYGRATDTQYF.

This clonotype was observed a few times. The rearrangement joins TRBV6-2 or TRBV6-3 to TRBJ2-7; 13 bases agree with TRBD2. The CDR3 is 14 amino acids. After removal of 6 bases from V and 7 bases from J, the junction contained 6 bases not matched to a gene. Germline V lookup: CDR1 MNHEY, CDR2 SVGEGT. The CDR3 bases are TGTGCCAGCAGCCGACTAGCGGGAGGTGGAGAGCAGTACTTC. This sequence encodes CASSRLAGGGEQYF.

This clonotype was found a few times. V and J are TRBV5-6 and TRBJ2-3; 16 bases fit TRBD2. Per germline, CDR1 SGHDT and CDR2 YYEEEE. This CDR3 comprises 13 residues. V dropped 10 bases and J dropped 8; count of bases not matched to a gene: 4. CDR3 residues: CAGGLAGGSTQYF. The CDR3 DNA reads as TGTGCCGGGGGACTAGCGGGAGGGTCTACGCAGTATTTT.

This clonotype is classed as medium-sized. The chain uses TRBV4-1 and TRBJ2-6; possible D gene TRBD2, 6 bases. Germline V gene sequence: CDR1 MGHRA, CDR2 YSYEKL. V lost 3 bases to trimming and J lost 2 bases, with 14 bases between them. The CDR3 totals 17 residues. CDR3 nucleotide sequence: TGCGCCAGCAGCCATAGAGTGGAGGGCCCTGGGGCCAACGTCCTGACTTTC. Encoded protein: CASSHRVEGPGANVLTF.

The rearrangement uses TRBV11-2 and TRBJ2-1, with 8 bases that match TRBD2. V was pared by 6 bases and J by 2 bases, with 6 bases of the junction left unmatched. CDR3 size: 15 residues. From germline, CDR1 is SGHAT and CDR2 FQNNGV. This CDR3 is CASRVSGVPYNEQFF. In DNA, the CDR3 is TGTGCCAGCAGGGTTAGCGGGGTGCCCTACAATGAGCAGTTCTTC.

In its sample, this clonotype was seen a few times. This sequence joins TRBV20-1 and TRBJ2-4; D tentatively reads TRBD1 or TRBD2 (5 bases each). Germline loops: CDR1 DFQATT, CDR2 SNEGSKA (reference sequence). CDR3 length: 16 amino acids. The V end was cut by 5 bases, the J end by 1 base, with 18 bases between. The chain's CDR3 is CSAGDWVEGAKNIQYF. The CDR3 region has the DNA TGCAGTGCTGGGGATTGGGTCGAGGGGGCCAAAAACATTCAGTACTTC.

The V call is TRBV20-1, the J call TRBJ2-2; 7 bases line up with TRBD2. Germline V lookup: CDR1 DFQATT, CDR2 SNEGSKA (reference sequence). The CDR3 covers 15 residues. Trimming cost V 2 bases and J 3 bases; bases outside gene matches: 6. CDR3 DNA: TGCAGTGCTAGACGTAGCGGGTTTTACACCGGGGAGCTGTTTTTT. It yields the protein CSARRSGFYTGELFF.

This clonotype was observed a few times. The V gene is TRBV30, the J gene TRBJ1-1; TRBD1 matches 8 bases. With 2 bases clipped from V and 3 bases from J, the junction kept 5 bases outside the gene matches. Germline V gene lookup returns CDR1 GTSNPN and CDR2 SVGIG (reference sequence). The CDR3 sequence is 14 residues long. CDR3 sequence (DNA): TGTGCCTGGAGTAGTGGACAGGGACACACTGAAGCTTTCTTT. It specifies CAWSSGQGHTEAFF.

This clonotype was found a few times. The chain uses TRBV4-2 and TRBJ2-2; tentatively, D is TRBD1 (5 bases). The CDR3 length is 15 residues. Trimming removed 1 base from V and 0 bases from J, with 6 bases in between. Germline values: CDR1 LGHNA, CDR2 YNFKEQ. The CDR3 region is CASSQAGTNTGELFF. The CDR3 DNA is TGTGCCAGCAGCCAAGCAGGGACGAACACCGGGGAGCTGTTTTTT.

This clonotype was detected only a few times. The CDR3 DNA follows: TGTGCCAGCAGTGAGTCGGACCCAGATACGCAGTATTTT. Protein product: CASSESDPDTQYF. The chain links TRBV27 to TRBJ2-3; D ambiguous. This CDR3 contains 13 residues. The germline CDR1 and CDR2 sequences are MNHEY and SMNVEV (reference sequence). The V and J ends lost 5 bases and 4 bases respectively, with 10 bases between them.

The V gene is TRBV28, the J gene TRBJ1-5; 8 bases fit TRBD1. The CDR3 totals 16 residues. In germline, CDR1 is MDHEN, CDR2 SYDVKM. V trimming: 6 bases; J trimming: 6 bases; junction bases outside the gene matches: 13. This CDR3 is CASSIASGGVRQPQHF. For the CDR3, the DNA is TGTGCCAGCAGCATAGCGTCAGGGGGCGTACGTCAGCCCCAGCATTTT.

This clonotype was detected a few times. The chain uses TRBV7-2 and TRBJ1-1; D remains unclear. Germline-derived CDR1 and CDR2 are SGHTA and FQGNSA. CDR3 length equals 14 residues. Trimming pared 2 bases from V and 3 bases from J, leaving 10 bases between. The CDR3 DNA reads TGTGCCAGCAGCTTAACCCTCGTGGACACTGAAGCTTTCTTT. Translating gives CASSLTLVDTEAFF.

This clonotype occurred once. This chain connects TRBV12-3 or TRBV12-4 to TRBJ1-5; no firm D call. The V end lost 5 bases, the J end lost 6 bases, and 14 bases lay between the germline ends. CDR3 length equals 14 residues. CDR3 nucleotides: TGTGCCAGCAGTAACACTAAGGGTGGTCAGCCCCAGCATTTT. It codes for CASSNTKGGQPQHF.

This clonotype has more than one count but fewer than ten. V and J are TRBV7-3 and TRBJ2-2, with 10 bases matching TRBD2. This CDR3 comprises 18 residues. Germline V gene lookup returns CDR1 SGHTA and CDR2 FQGTGA. With 0 bases clipped from V and 1 base from J, the junction kept 5 bases outside the gene matches. The CDR3 nucleotides read TGTGCCAGCAGCTTAACGTCGGGACTAGCGAAGAACACCGGGGAGCTGTTTTTT. Residues: CASSLTSGLAKNTGELFF.

The V call is TRBV2, the J call TRBJ1-2; no clear D. This CDR3 is built from 13 residues. The V end was cut by 4 bases, the J end by 5 bases, with 11 bases between. CDR1 SNHLY and CDR2 FYNNEI come from the germline V gene. The CDR3 is CASSGAAGYGYTF. The CDR3 nucleotides read TGTGCCAGCAGTGGCGCGGCAGGTTATGGCTACACCTTC.

This clonotype came up a few times. The CDR3 DNA reads TGCAGTGCTAGGTCTCACCAGGGACAGGGGGCCCCCGGGGAGCTGTTTTTT. Translating gives CSARSHQGQGAPGELFF. V gene TRBV20-1 combines with J gene TRBJ2-2; 12 bases are shared with TRBD1. The CDR3 sequence is 17 residues long. V lost 3 bases to trimming and J lost 6 bases; unmatched junction nucleotides: 11. Germline V lookup: CDR1 DFQATT, CDR2 SNEGSKA (reference sequence).

The table lists this clonotype with a few counts. Written as DNA, the CDR3 is TGTGCCAGCAGTACAAGACTAGCGGACCTTTACGAGCAGTACTTC. Amino acid sequence: CASSTRLADLYEQYF. The V call is TRBV6-2 or TRBV6-3, the J call TRBJ2-7; 9 bases are shared with TRBD2. The germline V gene encodes CDR1 MNHEY and CDR2 SVGEGT. The CDR3 is 15 amino acids. V gave up 5 bases and J gave up 4 bases; unmatched junction bases: 9.

J is TRBJ2-1 and V is TRBV6-2 or TRBV6-3; 8 bases line up with TRBD2. The CDR3 consists of 15 residues. Germline CDR1 and CDR2: MNHEY and SVGEGT. V gave up 5 bases and J gave up 4 bases; unmatched junction bases: 7. The CDR3 DNA reads TGTGCCAGCAGTCCCGGTAGCGGGGCTTACAATGAGCAGTTCTTC. This codes for CASSPGSGAYNEQFF.

This chain uses TRBV27 with TRBJ2-7, with D perhaps matching TRBD2 (5 bases). Trimming cost V 3 bases and J 2 bases, with 11 bases left between them. From germline, CDR1 is MNHEY and CDR2 SMNVEV (reference sequence). The CDR3 is made up of 14 amino acids. CDR3 sequence (DNA): TGTGCCAGCAGTTTGACCGGGATCACCTACGAGCAGTACTTC. Translating gives CASSLTGITYEQYF.

Only a few counts were recorded for this clonotype. This rearrangement joins TRBV2 to TRBJ2-1; D uncertain. With 0 bases removed from V and 6 bases from J, the gap between germline ends came to 12 bases. Germline V gene data show CDR1 as SNHLY and CDR2 as FYNNEI. The CDR3 is 15 residues long. CDR3 nucleotides: TGTGCCAGCAGTGAAGCGGGCGCCCCGGCCAATGAGCAGTTCTTC. Protein: CASSEAGAPANEQFF.

This clonotype was seen a few times. The rearrangement joins TRBV6-2 or TRBV6-3 to TRBJ1-1, with D unresolved. This CDR3 spans 14 amino acids. Germline values: CDR1 MNHEY, CDR2 SVGEGT. Trimming stripped 10 bases from V and 3 bases from J, with 18 bases between. The CDR3 nucleotides read TGTGCCACCAGAGGGAGGTTTATCGACACTGAAGCTTTCTTT. Translated, it gives CATRGRFIDTEAFF.

The CDR3 DNA reads TGTGCCAGCAGCTTAACGGCGGGGTTTGGATCTGAAGCTTTCTTT. Protein sequence: CASSLTAGFGSEAFF. The rearrangement uses TRBV7-3 and TRBJ1-1; D uncertain. Trimming stripped 0 bases from V and 6 bases from J, with 14 bases between. The germline gives CDR1 SGHTA, CDR2 FQGTGA. This CDR3 contains 15 residues. Using reference TRBV7-3 and TRBJ1-1 for the parts outside the CDR3, the full variable domain is GAGVSQTPSNKVTEKGKYVELRCDPISGHTALYWYRQSLGQGPEFLIYFQGTGAADDSGLPNDRFFAVRPEGSVSTLKIQRTERGDSAVYLCASSLTAGFGSEAFFGQGTRLTVV.

V is TRBV9 and J is TRBJ1-5, with a possible D match to TRBD1 (5 bases). CDR1 SGDLS and CDR2 YYNGEE come from the germline V gene. V was shortened by 3 bases and J by 9 bases, with 19 bases between the two germline ends. The length of the CDR3 is 15 residues. For the CDR3, the DNA is TGTGCCAGCAGCGAAGGGACCCGGGGCTCGGCGCCCCAGCATTTT. Translated: CASSEGTRGSAPQHF. The full variable domain, its missing parts supplied by reference TRBV9 and TRBJ1-5, is DSGVTQTPKHLITATGQRVTLRCSPRSGDLSVYWYQQSLDQGLQFLIQYYNGEERAKGNILERFSAQQFPDLHSELNLSSLELGDSALYFCASSEGTRGSAPQHFGDGTRLSIL.

The table lists this clonotype with a few counts. The chain carries TRBV5-1 and TRBJ2-5; 9 bases align to TRBD2. The germline CDR1 and CDR2 sequences are SGHRS and YFSETQ. The CDR3 consists of 15 residues. With V trimmed by 4 bases and J by 2 bases, 6 bases remained unmatched. The CDR3 region has the DNA TGCGCCAGCAGCAACTCACTAGCGGGTCAAGAGACCCAGTACTTC. Translated, it gives CASSNSLAGQETQYF.

The chain carries TRBV5-1 and TRBJ2-3; D tentatively fits TRBD1 or TRBD2 (7 bases each). Germline assignment: CDR1 SGHRS and CDR2 YFSETQ. V lost 4 bases, J lost 2 bases, and 11 bases lay in between. The CDR3 extends over 14 amino acids. The CDR3 sequence is CASSQGGPTDTQYF. The DNA for the CDR3 is TGCGCCAGCAGCCAGGGGGGGCCCACAGATACGCAGTATTTT.

This clonotype came up many times. J is TRBJ1-6 and V is TRBV5-1; D gene unclear. The CDR3 is 14 residues long. V lost 0 bases, J lost 7 bases, and 8 bases lay in between. Looked up from germline, CDR1 is SGHRS and CDR2 is YFSETQ. The chain's CDR3 is CASSLVHGNSPLHF. The CDR3 bases are TGCGCCAGCAGCTTGGTTCATGGCAATTCACCCCTCCACTTT.

A few counts support this clonotype. This chain connects TRBV9 to TRBJ2-2; possibly TRBD1 for D (6 bases). In germline, CDR1 is SGDLS, CDR2 YYNGEE. The CDR3 length is 16 residues. Trimming removed 0 bases at V and 5 bases at J, with 14 bases between. This CDR3 is CASSVASAGVTGELFF. The CDR3, as DNA: TGTGCCAGCAGCGTAGCTTCGGCAGGGGTGACCGGGGAGCTGTTTTTT.

This clonotype was detected a few times. The chain has TRBV18 and TRBJ2-7; 9 positions agree with TRBD1. Trimming at V came to 3 bases and at J to 2 bases, leaving 2 bases not matched to a gene. The CDR3 runs 14 residues. Germline CDR1 reads KGHSH; CDR2 reads LQKENI. CDR3 region: CASSPRTGAYEQYF. The DNA of the CDR3 is TGTGCCAGCTCACCCCGGACAGGGGCCTACGAGCAGTACTTC.

This clonotype was seen more than once but under ten times. The genes are TRBV20-1 and TRBJ2-1; D gene ambiguous. Germline CDR1 and CDR2: DFQATT and SNEGSKA (reference sequence). The CDR3 sequence is 18 residues long. V was cut by 0 bases and J by 10 bases, with 28 bases left in between. The CDR3 spells CSARERGHSRALGWEQFF. The CDR3 coding sequence is TGCAGTGCTAGAGAAAGAGGTCACAGCCGCGCCTTGGGGTGGGAGCAGTTCTTC.